The next 18 T cell receptor beta chains were all read from a single sample in a study of blood T cell repertoires in COVID-19. Assay used: immunoSEQ multiplex PCR; TCRdb lists only in-frame clones, some missing. Of some 200,000 clones in the sample, 85% to 95% are singletons; the top ten hold 0.6% to 0.8%. Sequenced sample: peripheral blood. The receptors originated from a man aged 25 to 45 with COVID-19, enrolled during active disease.

V gene TRBV5-4 combines with J gene TRBJ2-7; 9 bases agree with TRBD1. The length of the CDR3 is 15 residues. Trimming removed 4 bases from V and 1 base from J; junction bases left unmatched: 6. Germline CDR1 reads SGHNT; CDR2 reads YYREEE (reference sequence). As DNA, the CDR3 is TGTGCCAGCAGCGTCGCCGGGACAGGGTCCTACGAGCAGTACTTC. Residues: CASSVAGTGSYEQYF.

The chain links TRBV28 to TRBJ2-7, with TRBD1 matching 9 bases. Germline V gene data show CDR1 as MDHEN and CDR2 as SYDVKM. CDR3 length equals 15 residues. The J segment lost 7 bases and the V segment lost 7 bases, leaving 14 bases of the junction unmatched. As DNA, the CDR3 is TGTGCCAGCACCCTGGGGACAGGGAGTTTGGGGGAGCAGTACTTC. This sequence encodes CASTLGTGSLGEQYF.

V and J are TRBV29-1 and TRBJ1-1; a possible D gene is TRBD1 (6 bases). The V and J ends lost 3 bases and 7 bases respectively, with 18 bases between them. CDR1 and CDR2 from the germline V gene are SQVTM and ANQGSEA. The CDR3 has 14 amino acids. The CDR3 coding sequence is TGCAGCGTTGATACTCGGGGGGGGCCCCGTGAAGCTTTCTTT. Protein sequence: CSVDTRGGPREAFF.

For this clone: The sample carries other DNA sequences with the same CDR3. V is TRBV10-3 and J is TRBJ1-1; D remains ambiguous. This CDR3 comprises 13 residues. Trimming cost V 4 bases and J 1 base, with 7 bases left between them. Germline V lookup: CDR1 ENHRY, CDR2 SYGVKD. The CDR3, as DNA: TGTGCCATCAGTGGCACAGAGAACACTGAAGCTTTCTTT. Protein: CAISGTENTEAFF.

The chain has TRBV5-1 and TRBJ2-5, with TRBD1 identical over 7 bases. The length of the CDR3 is 15 residues. V lost 4 bases to trimming and J lost 5 bases; unmatched junction nucleotides: 11. Germline CDR1 is SGHRS and CDR2 is YFSETQ. CDR3 coding DNA: TGCGCCAGCAGCAACGGACAGGTCCTTGAGGAGACCCAGTACTTC. This gives the protein CASSNGQVLEETQYF. The variable domain in full, completed from reference TRBV5-1 and TRBJ2-5, reads KAGVTQTPRYLIKTRGQQVTLSCSPISGHRSVSWYQQTPGQGLQFLFEYFSETQRNKGNFPGRFSGRQFSNSRSEMNVSTLELGDSALYLCASSNGQVLEETQYFGPGTRLLVL.

The chain recombines TRBV18 with TRBJ2-7, with D perhaps TRBD2 (6 bases). Per germline, CDR1 KGHSH and CDR2 LQKENI. V lost 3 bases and J 5 bases, leaving 17 bases between the germline ends. This CDR3 has 15 amino acids. In DNA form, the CDR3 reads TGTGCCAGCTCACCCCCGGGACTCCGGTCCCACGAGCAGTACTTC. Amino acid sequence: CASSPPGLRSHEQYF. Filled out from reference TRBV18 and TRBJ2-7, the complete variable domain reads NAGVMQNPRHLVRRRGQEARLRCSPMKGHSHVYWYRQLPEEGLKFMVYLQKENIIDESGMPKERFSAEFPKEGPSILRIQQVVRGDSAAYFCASSPPGLRSHEQYFGPGTRLTVT.

A single count supports this clone. The chain couples TRBV12-3 or TRBV12-4 to TRBJ1-1, with TRBD1 identical over 9 bases. Trimming at V came to 8 bases and at J to 5 bases, leaving 6 bases not matched to a gene. The CDR3 has 13 residues. The CDR3 spells CASLGQGKTEAFF. For the CDR3, the DNA is TGTGCCAGCCTGGGACAGGGAAAGACTGAAGCTTTCTTT.

This rearrangement joins TRBV27 to TRBJ1-3, with TRBD1 identical over 7 bases. Germline V gene data show CDR1 as MNHEY and CDR2 as SMNVEV (reference sequence). V was pared by 6 bases and J by 0 bases, with 8 bases of the junction left unmatched. The CDR3 is made up of 16 amino acids. DNA of the CDR3: TGTGCCAGCAGGTCCGGGACAGCCGACTCTGGAAACACCATATATTTT. Its protein is CASRSGTADSGNTIYF.

The chain has TRBV19 and TRBJ1-5; 8 bases match TRBD1. CDR1 is LNHDA and CDR2 is SQIVND in the germline V gene (reference sequence). Unmatched junction bases numbered 1, after V lost 3 bases and J lost 6 bases. CDR3 length equals 13 residues. Here the CDR3 reads CASSMTGVQPQHF. The CDR3, as DNA: TGTGCCAGTAGTATGACAGGGGTTCAGCCCCAGCATTTT.

This chain links TRBV5-6 with TRBJ2-1; TRBD2 aligns across 10 bases. Germline values: CDR1 SGHDT, CDR2 YYEEEE. The J segment lost 4 bases and the V segment lost 5 bases, leaving 6 bases of the junction unmatched. The CDR3 consists of 15 residues. The CDR3 coding sequence is TGTGCCAGCAGTCCGACTAGCGGGTCTTACAATGAGCAGTTCTTC. Amino acid sequence: CASSPTSGSYNEQFF.

The rearrangement uses TRBV6-6 and TRBJ1-6; 9 nucleotides match TRBD1. CDR1 is MNHNY, CDR2 SVGAGI, per germline (reference sequence). The CDR3 length is 14 residues. The ends lost 7 bases at V and 10 bases at J; junction bases unmatched: 8. This CDR3 is CASKKRTGESPLHF. CDR3 DNA: TGTGCCAGCAAGAAAAGGACAGGGGAATCACCCCTCCACTTT.

In the case of this clone: The same CDR3 arises from other DNA sequences in this sample as well. The chain combines TRBV6-1 with TRBJ1-1; a possible D gene is TRBD1 (5 bases). The CDR3 covers 13 residues. V shed 2 bases and J shed 5 bases, with 9 bases lying between them. The germline V gene has CDR1 MNHNS and CDR2 SASEGT. This CDR3 reads CASSERGGTEAFF. The CDR3 DNA reads as TGTGCCAGCAGTGAAAGGGGAGGGACTGAAGCTTTCTTT.

The chain combines TRBV18 with TRBJ1-4; the D is unclear. There are 13 residues in the CDR3. Trimming stripped 3 bases from V and 10 bases from J, with 12 bases between. The germline V gene has CDR1 KGHSH and CDR2 LQKENI. CDR3 residues: CASSPSIDGKLFF. Here the CDR3 DNA reads TGTGCCAGCTCACCGTCAATAGATGGAAAACTGTTTTTT.

Turning to this clone: The sample holds other DNA sequences that translate to the same CDR3. The V gene is TRBV12-3 or TRBV12-4, the J gene TRBJ1-1, with D tentatively TRBD1 (6 bases). The CDR3 is 13 residues long. Trimming took off 3 bases at V and 1 base at J, with 6 bases between the two ends. For the CDR3, the DNA is TGTGCCAGCAGTTTCAGGGGGAACACTGAAGCTTTCTTT. Translation: CASSFRGNTEAFF.

The sample holds a few counts of this clone. The chain combines TRBV11-2 with TRBJ1-6, with TRBD1 identical over 11 bases. CDR3 length equals 16 residues. V gave up 2 bases and J gave up 8 bases; unmatched junction bases: 5. CDR1 SGHAT and CDR2 FQNNGV come from the germline V gene. CDR3 amino acids: CASSLTPDRGHSPLHF. CDR3 DNA: TGTGCCAGCAGCTTAACCCCGGACAGGGGGCATTCACCCCTCCACTTT. Full variable domain (outside the CDR3, taken from reference TRBV11-2 and TRBJ1-6): EAGVAQSPRYKIIEKRQSVAFWCNPISGHATLYWYQQILGQGPKLLIQFQNNGVVDDSQLPKDRFSAERLKGVDSTLKIQPAKLEDSAVYLCASSLTPDRGHSPLHFGNGTRLTVT.

This clone was seen more than once but under ten times. The chain is built from TRBV5-1 and TRBJ1-6, with a weak D call TRBD1 (6 bases). The CDR3 is made up of 15 amino acids. V lost 4 bases and J 5 bases, leaving 13 bases between the germline ends. CDR1 is SGHRS, CDR2 YFSETQ, per germline. This chain's CDR3 is CASSPDSPDNSPLHF. CDR3 in DNA: TGCGCCAGCAGCCCGGACAGCCCGGATAATTCACCCCTCCACTTT. The full variable domain, completed using reference TRBV5-1 and TRBJ1-6, is KAGVTQTPRYLIKTRGQQVTLSCSPISGHRSVSWYQQTPGQGLQFLFEYFSETQRNKGNFPGRFSGRQFSNSRSEMNVSTLELGDSALYLCASSPDSPDNSPLHFGNGTRLTVT.

The chain carries TRBV6-5 and TRBJ1-5, with 7 bases matching TRBD1. V trimming: 5 bases; J trimming: 3 bases; junction bases outside the gene matches: 4. Germline CDR1 and CDR2: MNHEY and SVGAGI. This CDR3 is built from 14 residues. CDR3 region: CASSPDRLNQPQHF. The CDR3 DNA follows: TGTGCCAGCAGTCCGGACAGGCTCAATCAGCCCCAGCATTTT.

V is TRBV28 and J is TRBJ1-2; unclear D gene. CDR3 length: 13 amino acids. V lost 3 bases to trimming and J lost 4 bases, with 9 bases between them. Germline V gene lookup returns CDR1 MDHEN and CDR2 SYDVKM. The CDR3 DNA follows: TGTGCCAGCAGTTTCGGCGGCGGCTATGGCTACACCTTC. It translates to CASSFGGGYGYTF.